These 24 T cell receptor beta chains share one sample of origin, sequenced in a study of cytomegalovirus exposure and HLA in healthy donors. Primers: 60 Vbeta forward and 13 Jbeta reverse. Using immunoSEQ multiplex PCR, the repertoire was profiled, and TCRdb retains in-frame clones only, with some absent. The table has 150,000 to 200,000 clones, approximately 80% seen once. Source material: PBMCs. Receptors were obtained from a woman aged 25 to 39 in good health and CMV-seropositive.

This clone was observed a handful of times. The J gene is TRBJ2-5, the V gene TRBV5-1; TRBD1 agrees at 7 bases. This CDR3 contains 15 residues. Looked up from germline, CDR1 is SGHRS and CDR2 is YFSETQ. J gave up 3 bases and V 4 bases, and 9 bases lay outside the gene matches. CDR3 DNA sequence: TGCGCCAGCAGCGAAGGCTCCGGGACAGAAGAGACCCAGTACTTC. Its translation is CASSEGSGTEETQYF.

V is TRBV9 and J is TRBJ1-2; D is undetermined. The germline V and J ends were trimmed by 0 bases and 3 bases, with 6 bases remaining between them. This CDR3 is built from 13 residues. Germline V gene data show CDR1 as SGDLS and CDR2 as YYNGEE. CDR3 sequence reads: CASSVESYYGYTF. The DNA of the CDR3 is TGTGCCAGCAGCGTAGAATCTTACTATGGCTACACCTTC.

The rearrangement links TRBV10-2 to TRBJ2-2; D is possibly TRBD1 (6 bases). CDR1 WSHSY and CDR2 SAAADI come from the germline V gene. Trimming took off 7 bases at V and 9 bases at J, with 9 bases between the two ends. The CDR3 sequence is 11 residues long. The CDR3 coding sequence is TGCGCCAGCACAGGGGTCAGGGAGCTGTTTTTT. It encodes CASTGVRELFF.

The V and J genes are TRBV27 and TRBJ1-1, with 7 positions matching TRBD1. The CDR3 runs 14 residues. Trimming removed 6 bases from V and 1 base from J; junction bases left unmatched: 5. The germline CDR1 and CDR2 sequences are MNHEY and SMNVEV (reference sequence). CDR3 bases: TGTGCCAGCAGCCGGACAGGACAGAACACTGAAGCTTTCTTT. This encodes CASSRTGQNTEAFF.

The genes are TRBV13 and TRBJ2-1; D ambiguous. Germline assignment: CDR1 PRHDT and CDR2 FYEKMQ (reference sequence). This CDR3 contains 13 residues. V was shortened by 4 bases and J by 9 bases, with 13 bases between the two germline ends. The CDR3 nucleotides read TGTGCCAGCAGCTCAACTTTGTGGAGTGAGCAGTTCTTC. Translation gives CASSSTLWSEQFF.

V and J are TRBV27 and TRBJ1-1; tentative D call: TRBD1 (6 bases). CDR3 length: 15 amino acids. V lost 5 bases to trimming and J lost 0 bases, with 13 bases between them. The germline V gene has CDR1 MNHEY and CDR2 SMNVEV (reference sequence). Here the CDR3 reads CASSPPGQVNTEAFF. The CDR3 DNA follows: TGTGCCAGCAGTCCGCCGGGACAAGTGAACACTGAAGCTTTCTTT.

The V gene is TRBV6-1, the J gene TRBJ1-5, with D tentatively TRBD1 (6 bases). The V gene lost 7 bases and the J gene lost 4 bases, with 8 bases spanning the gap. This CDR3 is built from 12 residues. Looked up from germline, CDR1 is MNHNS and CDR2 is SASEGT. Written as DNA, the CDR3 is TGTGCCAGCAACCAGGGGAATCAGCCCCAGCATTTT. Translated: CASNQGNQPQHF.

This clone was detected only once. V is TRBV5-6 and J is TRBJ1-1; D ambiguous. Germline-derived CDR1 and CDR2 are SGHDT and YYEEEE. This CDR3 has 16 amino acids. Trimming stripped 4 bases from V and 0 bases from J, with 16 bases between. CDR3 sequence (DNA): TGTGCCAGCAGCCCGCAGGTCGGGAGTCTGAACACTGAAGCTTTCTTT. It codes for CASSPQVGSLNTEAFF.

This chain uses TRBV2 with TRBJ2-5; D remains unclear. The CDR3 covers 11 residues. V was cut by 5 bases and J by 9 bases, with 10 bases left in between. CDR1 is SNHLY and CDR2 is FYNNEI in the germline V gene. The CDR3 region has the DNA TGTGCCAGCAGTCAAAAGGAGCCCCAGTACTTC. Amino acid sequence: CASSQKEPQYF.

The chain carries TRBV5-4 and TRBJ2-1; a possible D gene is TRBD2 (7 bases). V gave up 0 bases and J gave up 8 bases, with 15 bases separating them. This CDR3 contains 15 residues. Germline V gene sequence: CDR1 SGHNT, CDR2 YYREEE (reference sequence). The CDR3 DNA reads TGTGCCAGCAGCTTGGAGCGGGGAGGGGGGGATGAGCAGTTCTTC. It codes for CASSLERGGGDEQFF.

This chain joins TRBV5-1 and TRBJ1-2; tentative D call: TRBD1 (5 bases). Trimming pared 2 bases from V and 4 bases from J, leaving 12 bases between. CDR1 is SGHRS and CDR2 is YFSETQ in the germline V gene. The CDR3 is 14 amino acids. The CDR3: CASSFGGGGYGYTF. The CDR3 DNA follows: TGCGCCAGCAGCTTCGGGGGGGGTGGCTATGGCTACACCTTC.

This chain links TRBV19 with TRBJ2-3; 9 bases fit TRBD1. The CDR3 has 15 amino acids. V gave up 5 bases and J gave up 0 bases; unmatched junction bases: 3. The V gene's germline CDR1 is LNHDA and CDR2 SQIVND (reference sequence). The CDR3 nucleotides are TGTGCCAGTAGTCCCGGGACAGGGAGCACAGATACGCAGTATTTT. Residues: CASSPGTGSTDTQYF.

The V and J genes are TRBV6-5 and TRBJ1-1; 7 bases are a match to TRBD1. The CDR3 is made up of 13 amino acids. Germline trimming cut 5 bases from V and 7 bases from J; bases unmatched to any gene: 7. Germline loops: CDR1 MNHEY, CDR2 SVGAGI. The CDR3 coding sequence is TGTGCCAGCAGTGAAGCAGGGACAGTTGAAGCTTTCTTT. It yields the protein CASSEAGTVEAFF.

The V and J genes are TRBV6-5 and TRBJ1-5, with 11 bases fitting TRBD1. Trimming took 4 bases from V and 6 from J; bases not matched to a gene: 5. The CDR3 sequence is 15 residues long. Germline CDR1 is MNHEY and CDR2 is SVGAGI. CDR3 loop: CASSSGTGGGQPQHF. CDR3 nucleotides: TGTGCCAGCAGTTCCGGGACAGGGGGGGGTCAGCCCCAGCATTTT.

J is TRBJ1-5 and V is TRBV27; TRBD1 aligns across 12 bases. Per the germline V gene, CDR1 is MNHEY and CDR2 is SMNVEV (reference sequence). The CDR3 has 16 residues. Trimming at V came to 5 bases and at J to 5 bases, leaving 7 bases not matched to a gene. The CDR3 DNA is TGTGCCAGCAGTCCTCGCCGGGACAGGGGGCATCAGCCCCAGCATTTT. Amino acid sequence: CASSPRRDRGHQPQHF.

J is TRBJ1-3 and V is TRBV6-5; D is undetermined. Trimming took off 2 bases at V and 5 bases at J, with 10 bases between the two ends. The germline gives CDR1 MNHEY, CDR2 SVGAGI. There are 14 residues in the CDR3. CDR3 bases: TGTGCCAGCAGTTACGGGGAGGGAAGAAACACCATATATTTT. This gives the protein CASSYGEGRNTIYF.

CDR3: CASRPFGTGVPDEQYF. DNA for the CDR3: TGTGCCAGCAGACCTTTTGGGACAGGGGTTCCGGACGAGCAGTACTTC. The gene calls are TRBV7-9 and TRBJ2-7, with 10 bases matching TRBD1. The ends lost 6 bases at V and 5 bases at J; junction bases unmatched: 13. The CDR3 length is 16 residues. Germline V CDR1 and CDR2: SEHNR, FQNEAQ (reference sequence).

This chain uses TRBV9 with TRBJ2-2, with TRBD2 matching 15 bases. Looked up from germline, CDR1 is SGDLS and CDR2 is YYNGEE. V was pared by 4 bases and J by 4 bases, with 11 bases of the junction left unmatched. The CDR3 totals 19 residues. CDR3: CASSSQWTSGGAGTGELFF. Written as DNA, the CDR3 is TGTGCCAGCAGCTCCCAGTGGACTAGCGGGGGGGCGGGCACCGGGGAGCTGTTTTTT.

This clone appeared a few times. V usage is TRBV7-9 and J usage is TRBJ2-6; D might be TRBD2 (5 bases). Germline CDR1 reads SEHNR; CDR2 reads FQNEAQ (reference sequence). The CDR3 is made up of 15 amino acids. V dropped 1 base and J dropped 6 bases, with 10 bases sitting between them. The DNA for the CDR3 is TGTGCCAGCAGCTTAGTAAGTCGGGAGGCCAACGTCCTGACTTTC. Amino acids: CASSLVSREANVLTF.

The V and J genes are TRBV9 and TRBJ2-7; 12 bases match TRBD2. CDR1 is SGDLS, CDR2 YYNGEE, per germline. V gave up 3 bases and J gave up 4 bases; unmatched junction bases: 2. This CDR3 has 14 residues. This CDR3 is CASSAGTSGYEQYF. The CDR3 DNA reads as TGTGCCAGCAGCGCAGGGACTAGCGGGTACGAGCAGTACTTC.

The CDR3: CASSYVTGPNEKLFF. CDR3 sequence (DNA): TGTGCCAGCAGTTACGTGACAGGCCCTAATGAAAAACTGTTTTTT. The V gene is TRBV6-6, the J gene TRBJ1-4, with D perhaps matching TRBD1 (6 bases). The V end lost 2 bases, the J end lost 3 bases, and 10 bases lay between the germline ends. CDR3 length: 15 amino acids. Germline V gene sequence: CDR1 MNHNY, CDR2 SVGAGI (reference sequence).

The V and J genes are TRBV12-5 and TRBJ1-2, with 11 nucleotides matching TRBD1. Per the germline V gene, CDR1 is LGHNT and CDR2 is FRNRAP. The length of the CDR3 is 18 residues. V shed 1 base, J shed 2 bases, and the junction held 9 bases outside the gene matches. Here the CDR3 reads CASGLDLGQGAINYGYTF. Here the CDR3 DNA reads TGTGCTAGTGGTTTGGATCTTGGACAGGGGGCAATCAACTATGGCTACACCTTC.

This clone was seen a handful of times. The CDR3 bases are TGTGCCAGCAGTTCTGACCTTAGCCCGAACACTGAAGCTTTCTTT. This gives the protein CASSSDLSPNTEAFF. The V call is TRBV6-5, the J call TRBJ1-1; D is uncertain. Germline assignment: CDR1 MNHEY and CDR2 SVGAGI. The ends were cut back, 4 bases at V and 1 base at J, with 13 bases in the middle. CDR3 length: 15 residues.

This chain links TRBV6-4 with TRBJ2-1; 8 bases are a match to TRBD1. The CDR3 totals 16 residues. Germline lookup yields CDR1 MRHNA and CDR2 SNTAGT. V lost 6 bases, J lost 8 bases, and 15 bases stayed unmatched. The CDR3 reads CASSSSGGVRVHEQFF. The CDR3 bases are TGTGCCAGCAGCTCCTCAGGGGGCGTGCGGGTCCATGAGCAGTTCTTC.